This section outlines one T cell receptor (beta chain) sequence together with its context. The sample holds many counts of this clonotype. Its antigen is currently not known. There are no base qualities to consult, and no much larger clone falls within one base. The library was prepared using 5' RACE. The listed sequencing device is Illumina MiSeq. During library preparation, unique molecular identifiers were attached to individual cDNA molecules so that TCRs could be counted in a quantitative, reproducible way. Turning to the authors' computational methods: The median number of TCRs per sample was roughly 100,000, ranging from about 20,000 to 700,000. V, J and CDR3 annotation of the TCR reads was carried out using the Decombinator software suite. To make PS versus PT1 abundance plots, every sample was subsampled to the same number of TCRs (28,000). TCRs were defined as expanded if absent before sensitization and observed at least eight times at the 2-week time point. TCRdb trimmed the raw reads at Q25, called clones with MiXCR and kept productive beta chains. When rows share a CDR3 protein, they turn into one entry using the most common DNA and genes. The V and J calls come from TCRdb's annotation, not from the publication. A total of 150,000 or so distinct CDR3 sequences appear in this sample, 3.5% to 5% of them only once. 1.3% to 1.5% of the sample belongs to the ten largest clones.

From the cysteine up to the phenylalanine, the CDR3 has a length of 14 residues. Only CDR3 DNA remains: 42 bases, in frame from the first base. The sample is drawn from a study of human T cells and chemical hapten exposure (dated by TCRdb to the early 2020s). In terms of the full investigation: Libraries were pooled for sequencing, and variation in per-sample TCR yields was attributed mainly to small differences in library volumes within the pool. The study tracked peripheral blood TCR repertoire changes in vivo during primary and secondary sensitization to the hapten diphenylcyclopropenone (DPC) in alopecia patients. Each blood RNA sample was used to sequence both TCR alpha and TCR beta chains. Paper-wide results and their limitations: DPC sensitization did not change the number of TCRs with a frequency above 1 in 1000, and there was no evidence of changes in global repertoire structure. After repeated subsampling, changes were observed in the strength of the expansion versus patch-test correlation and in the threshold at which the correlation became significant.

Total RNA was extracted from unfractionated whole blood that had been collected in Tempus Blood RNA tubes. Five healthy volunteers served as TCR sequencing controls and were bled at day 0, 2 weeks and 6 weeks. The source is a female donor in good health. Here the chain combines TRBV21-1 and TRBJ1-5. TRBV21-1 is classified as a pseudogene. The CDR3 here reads CASSKAQSSQPQHF. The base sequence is TGTGCCAGCAGCAAAGCGCAGTCCTCTCAGCCCCAGCATTTT.